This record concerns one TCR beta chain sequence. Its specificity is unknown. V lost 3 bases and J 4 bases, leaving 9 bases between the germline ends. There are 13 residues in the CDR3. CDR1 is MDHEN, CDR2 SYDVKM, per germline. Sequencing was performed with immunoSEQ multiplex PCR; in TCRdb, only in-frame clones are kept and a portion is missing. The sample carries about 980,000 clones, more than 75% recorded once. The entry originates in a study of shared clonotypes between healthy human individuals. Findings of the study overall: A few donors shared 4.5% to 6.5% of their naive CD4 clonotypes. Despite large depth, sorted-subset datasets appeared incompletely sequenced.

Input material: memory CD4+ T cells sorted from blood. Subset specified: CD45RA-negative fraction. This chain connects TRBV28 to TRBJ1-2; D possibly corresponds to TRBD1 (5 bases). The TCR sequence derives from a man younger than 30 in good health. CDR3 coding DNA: TGTGCCAGCAGTTTCCGGGGCCTCTATGGCTACACCTTC. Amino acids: CASSFRGLYGYTF.